One and the same sample provided the 5 T cell receptor beta chains below, sequenced in a study of blood T cell repertoires in COVID-19 (dated by TCRdb to 2020 to 2022). Receptor libraries were prepared by the immunoSEQ multiplex PCR assay. TCRdb limited this immuneACCESS table to in-frame rearrangements with V and J called. A share of clones is missing; checked studies link under half to unresolved V genes, and the rest is unexplained. The sample data list 250,000 to 300,000 clones, and roughly 86% of these were observed just once. The ten largest account for more than 4.5% of the sample. The sequencing sample was made of peripheral blood. These receptors all stem from a woman aged 55-70 years with COVID-19, enrolled during active disease.

The J gene is TRBJ1-2, the V gene TRBV7-9; no reliable D call. Germline V lookup: CDR1 SEHNR, CDR2 FQNEAQ (reference sequence). Trimming removed 2 bases at V and 4 bases at J, with 8 bases between. The CDR3 contains 13 residues. The DNA of the CDR3 is TGTGCCAGCAGCTTACCTCCGGGCTATGGCTACACCTTC. The encoded protein is CASSLPPGYGYTF.

This chain joins TRBV7-9 and TRBJ1-2; 7 bases match TRBD1. Per germline, CDR1 SEHNR and CDR2 FQNEAQ (reference sequence). V shed 5 bases and J 4 bases; nucleotides not matched to a gene: 7. CDR3 length equals 14 residues. CDR3 amino acids: CASSETGIFYGYTF. In nucleotides, the CDR3 is TGTGCCAGCAGCGAGACAGGGATTTTCTATGGCTACACCTTC.

This chain uses TRBV7-8 with TRBJ2-1; TRBD2 aligns across 13 bases. The germline V gene has CDR1 SGHVS and CDR2 FQNEAQ. The length of the CDR3 is 16 residues. V was pared by 0 bases and J by 7 bases, with 3 bases of the junction left unmatched. The CDR3 is CASSLALAGGRNEQFF. CDR3 nucleotides: TGTGCCAGCAGCTTAGCACTAGCGGGAGGGAGGAATGAGCAGTTCTTC.

The chain uses TRBV19 and TRBJ1-4, with D unresolved. Germline assignment: CDR1 LNHDA and CDR2 SQIVND (reference sequence). V lost 4 bases to trimming and J lost 10 bases, with 19 bases between them. This CDR3 has 15 residues. In DNA form, the CDR3 reads TGTGCCAGTAGTACCCCCGGAGGGAACAAAGGAAAACTGTTTTTT. As protein: CASSTPGGNKGKLFF.

V usage is TRBV3-1 (or the pseudogene TRBV3-2) and J usage is TRBJ2-7; the D gene is possibly TRBD2 (5 bases). The CDR3 length is 15 residues. Deletions cut 4 bases from V and 4 bases from J, with 17 bases between. In germline, CDR1 is LGHDT, CDR2 YNNKEL (reference sequence). The CDR3 sequence is CASSPTQRKSYEQYF. The CDR3 region has the DNA TGTGCCAGCAGCCCCACCCAGCGGAAATCATACGAGCAGTACTTC.